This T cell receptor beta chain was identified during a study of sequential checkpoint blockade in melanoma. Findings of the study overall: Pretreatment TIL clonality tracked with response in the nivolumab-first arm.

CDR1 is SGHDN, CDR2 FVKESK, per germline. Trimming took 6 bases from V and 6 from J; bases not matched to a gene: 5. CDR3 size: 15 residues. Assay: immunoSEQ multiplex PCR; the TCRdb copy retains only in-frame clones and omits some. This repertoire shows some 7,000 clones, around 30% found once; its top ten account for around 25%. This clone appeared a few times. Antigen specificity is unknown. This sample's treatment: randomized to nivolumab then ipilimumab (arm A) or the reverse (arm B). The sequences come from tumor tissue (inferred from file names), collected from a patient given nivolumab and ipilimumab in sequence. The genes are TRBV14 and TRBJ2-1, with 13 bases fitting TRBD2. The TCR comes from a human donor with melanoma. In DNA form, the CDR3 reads TGTGCCAGCAGAGGACTAGCGGGAGACGGCAATGAGCAGTTCTTC. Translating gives CASRGLAGDGNEQFF.